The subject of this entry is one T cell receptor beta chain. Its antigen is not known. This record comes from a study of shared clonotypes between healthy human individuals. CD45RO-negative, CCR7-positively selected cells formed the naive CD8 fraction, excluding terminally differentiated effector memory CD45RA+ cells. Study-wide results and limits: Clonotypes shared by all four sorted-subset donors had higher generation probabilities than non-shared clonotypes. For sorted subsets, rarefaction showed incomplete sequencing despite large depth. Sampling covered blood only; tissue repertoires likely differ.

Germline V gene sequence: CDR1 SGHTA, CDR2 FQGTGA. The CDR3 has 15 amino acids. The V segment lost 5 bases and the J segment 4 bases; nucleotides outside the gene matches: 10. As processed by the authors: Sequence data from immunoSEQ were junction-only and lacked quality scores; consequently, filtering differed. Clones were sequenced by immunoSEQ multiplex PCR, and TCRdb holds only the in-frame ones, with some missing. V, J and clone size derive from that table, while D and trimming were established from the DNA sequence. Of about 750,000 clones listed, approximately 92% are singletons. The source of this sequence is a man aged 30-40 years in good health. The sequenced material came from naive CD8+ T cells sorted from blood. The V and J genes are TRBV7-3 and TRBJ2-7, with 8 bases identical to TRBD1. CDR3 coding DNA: TGTGCCAGCAGCCCTAGCTCAGGGGGCAGGTACGAGCAGTACTTC. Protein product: CASSPSSGGRYEQYF.